This paragraph reports one T cell receptor (beta chain). This sample also contains other DNA sequences that code for the same CDR3. Authors' data handling: Nucleated cell number was recorded as an estimate derived from reference gene primer amplification. Clones were sequenced by immunoSEQ multiplex PCR, and TCRdb holds only the in-frame ones, with some missing. V and J calls and clone size are given by that table; D and trimming were obtained from the DNA. The sample carries 140,000 to 150,000 clones, over 70% recorded once. The sample is drawn from a study of blood T cell repertoires in COVID-19. Across the whole study: Researchers got acute and convalescent COVID-19 samples from the United States, Italy and Spain.

The receptor's source is a man in his 60s with active or convalescent COVID-19. The sample taken for sequencing was peripheral blood.

The CDR3 reads CASSLGAGQETQYF. The DNA of the CDR3 is TGCGCCAGCAGCTTGGGGGCGGGCCAAGAGACCCAGTACTTC. The chain couples TRBV5-1 to TRBJ2-5; D perhaps matches TRBD2 (5 bases). With 0 bases removed from V and 1 base from J, the gap between germline ends came to 7 bases. This CDR3 spans 14 amino acids. Germline V lookup: CDR1 SGHRS, CDR2 YFSETQ. Supplemented by reference TRBV5-1 and TRBJ2-5, the full variable domain reads KAGVTQTPRYLIKTRGQQVTLSCSPISGHRSVSWYQQTPGQGLQFLFEYFSETQRNKGNFPGRFSGRQFSNSRSEMNVSTLELGDSALYLCASSLGAGQETQYFGPGTRLLVL.